Reported below is one T cell receptor (beta chain). Based on its abundance in the sample, this clone is medium-sized (0.01 to 0.1%). The antigen it recognizes is unknown. Per-base quality was not reported, and no clone a single base away is much larger than it. What this sample's time point label stands for: peripheral blood 6 weeks after treatment start. The cohort included 29 patients with locally advanced or metastatic urothelial carcinoma who were treated at Memorial Sloan Kettering on a trial protocol. Peripheral blood mononuclear cells were collected pretreatment and during treatment, at between 1 and 8 total time points per patient. The Qiagen DNeasy Blood extraction kit was used to purify genomic DNA from total PBMCs and tumor samples. Collected pretreatment and during treatment, PBMCs were isolated and stored as previously described. Including the terminal cysteine and phenylalanine, the CDR3 comprises 14 residues. This entry keeps only the CDR3 DNA: 42 bases, framed from base 1. V loses 4 bases at its end and J loses 1 base; junction bases beyond the gene matches: 3. From a lookup of the germline V gene, CDR1 and CDR2 are MNHEY and SVGAGI.

These data belong to a study of PD-L1 blockade in urothelial cancer (dated by TCRdb to about 2017). Background on the whole study: Every patient began therapy in 2014 and was given atezolizumab 1,200 mg intravenously every 3 weeks. About 90% of the roughly 29 patients were identified as males with urothelial cancer of bladder origin, and a prior smoking history was reported by 18 of 29 patients. An ECOG performance status of 0 or 1 was recorded for the patients, and 0 to 3 prior chemotherapy regimens had been received by the patients. Blood samples were analyzed at 3 weeks after treatment start (second dose) and at 6 weeks after treatment start. Blood samples yielded a median of roughly 140,000 T cells and roughly 83,000 unique TCRs, with median clonality around 0.084. An exploratory multi-omic analysis was conducted of the somatic, immune and clinical correlates of response to PD-L1 blockade with atezolizumab in urothelial cancer. Pretreatment tumor samples, along with matched peripheral blood collected serially before and after atezolizumab treatment, underwent TCR sequencing. Progression-free survival longer than 6 months counted as durable clinical benefit, and TCR features were additionally tested against both progression-free and overall survival. Whole exome sequencing and RNA sequencing of pretreatment tumors were performed alongside TCR sequencing in the same patients. Roughly ten patients achieved durable clinical benefit and fewer than 25 did not. Pretreatment blood TCR-seq was available for about 27 patients, at least one posttreatment blood collection was obtained for 24 patients, and tumor TCR-seq was available for 24 patients.

Synthetic TCR analog templates were spiked into each PCR so that absolute template abundance could be estimated from read counts. TCRbeta CDR3 regions were amplified from genomic DNA with bias-controlled V and J gene primers using the immunoSEQ assay. Rearranged TCRbeta segments were sequenced at approximately 20X coverage. Regarding the original processing steps: Sequencing errors were corrected by clustering, and CDR3s were annotated against IMGT so that V, D and J genes could be assigned. Downstream analyses used only productive TCRbeta rearrangements, leaving out any out-of-frame or stop-codon sequences. Clonality was calculated as one minus the Shannon entropy normalized by the log of the number of unique productive sequences. Fisher's exact test with Benjamini-Hochberg correction, at a threshold of adjusted p below 0.01, was used to find clones that differed between time points or between blood and tumor. Entries here come from immuneACCESS through TCRdb and include only in-frame sequences with V and J called. Some clones fail to appear in such tables; in the studies checked, an unresolved V gene covers under half of the shortfall, and the cause of the remainder is unknown. For V, J and clone size, that table is used; D and trimming come from the DNA. Within this sample are 30,000 or so clones, with 89% of them counted one time only. Together, the top ten hold roughly 8% of the sample.

Overall study results and their limits: A pretreatment peripheral blood TCR clonality below the median was linked to improved progression-free and overall survival. Patients with durable benefit showed greater expansion of tumor-associated TCR clones in peripheral blood 3 weeks after starting treatment (n ≈ 23, p = 0.022). Because of the small sample size (n = 29) and the many exploratory analyses performed, the results are intended to be regarded as hypothesis-generating.

This chain is built from TRBV6-5 and TRBJ1-2, with 7 bases aligning to TRBD1. Specimen: PBMCs, collected around atezolizumab (anti-PD-L1) treatment. The receptor comes from a man at least 80 years old with urothelial cancer. The DNA sequence is as follows: TGTGCCAGCAGTTCGACAGGGAGTAACTATGGCTACACCTTC. Its protein reads: CASSSTGSNYGYTF.